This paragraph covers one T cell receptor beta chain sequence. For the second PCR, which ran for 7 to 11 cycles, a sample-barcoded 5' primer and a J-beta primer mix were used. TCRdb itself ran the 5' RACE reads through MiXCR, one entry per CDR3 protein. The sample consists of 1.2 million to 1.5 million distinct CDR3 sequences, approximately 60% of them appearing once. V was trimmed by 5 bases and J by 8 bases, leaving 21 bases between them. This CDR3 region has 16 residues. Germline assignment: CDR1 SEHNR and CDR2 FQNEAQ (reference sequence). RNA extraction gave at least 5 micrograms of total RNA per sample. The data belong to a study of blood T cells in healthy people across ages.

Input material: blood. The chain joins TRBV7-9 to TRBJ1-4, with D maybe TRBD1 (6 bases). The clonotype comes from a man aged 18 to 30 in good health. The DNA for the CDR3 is TGTGCCAGCAGCAAAGGAGGAGGGCAGGGGAGCGAAAAACTGTTTTTT. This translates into CASSKGGGQGSEKLFF.